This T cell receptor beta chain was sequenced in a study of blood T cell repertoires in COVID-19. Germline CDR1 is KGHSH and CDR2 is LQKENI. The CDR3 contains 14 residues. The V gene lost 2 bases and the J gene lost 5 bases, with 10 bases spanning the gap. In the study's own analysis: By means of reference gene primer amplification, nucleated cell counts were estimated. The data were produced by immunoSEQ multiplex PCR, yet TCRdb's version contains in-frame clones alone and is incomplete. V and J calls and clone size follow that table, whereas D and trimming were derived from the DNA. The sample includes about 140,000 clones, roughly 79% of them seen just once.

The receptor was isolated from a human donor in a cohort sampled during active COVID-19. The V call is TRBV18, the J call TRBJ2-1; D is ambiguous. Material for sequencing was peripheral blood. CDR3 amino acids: CASSPRRGDNEQFF. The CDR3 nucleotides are TGTGCCAGCTCACCAAGGAGAGGAGACAATGAGCAGTTCTTC.